This T cell receptor beta chain appears in the sequencing data of a study of blood T cells in healthy people across ages. This CDR3 is built from 15 residues. V dropped 4 bases and J dropped 0 bases, with 13 bases sitting between them. CDR1 and CDR2 (germline): SNHLY, FYNNEI. Sample-barcoded 5' priming and a J-beta primer mix drove a second PCR of about 6 to 12 cycles. TCRdb reprocessed the 5' RACE reads with MiXCR, giving one entry per CDR3 protein. Counted here are about 1,600,000 distinct CDR3 sequences, around 39% occurring once; the ten biggest clones make up 7.9%. The sample holds a few counts of this clonotype. As yet, its antigen is unknown. Study conclusions and caveats: Significant beta diversity loss was already apparent by age approximately 36, declining roughly linearly. Shifts in expanded clonotypes may have been confounded by donor CMV status, which was unknown. Unsorted PBMCs blocked a conclusive comparison of naive and antigen-experienced cells.

The receptor's source is a woman in her late teens or twenties in good health. The material sequenced was blood. V gene TRBV2 combines with J gene TRBJ2-7; D possibly corresponds to TRBD1 (5 bases). The CDR3 sequence: CASSGLDRSSYEQYF. In DNA form, the CDR3 reads TGTGCCAGCAGTGGATTAGACAGATCCTCCTACGAGCAGTACTTC.